This T cell receptor beta chain was identified during a study of blood T cell repertoires in COVID-19. TCRdb's copy holds only in-frame clones and misses some; the assay was immunoSEQ multiplex PCR. The sample has around 300,000 clones, approximately 90% seen once. The CDR3 sequence is 16 residues long. CDR1 is LNHDA and CDR2 is SQIVND in the germline V gene (reference sequence). Trimming removed 2 bases at V and 5 bases at J, with 13 bases between. The chain uses TRBV19 and TRBJ1-6; D unresolved. The origin of this receptor is a woman aged 45-59 years with COVID-19, enrolled during active disease. Sequenced input: peripheral blood. In nucleotides, the CDR3 is TGTGCCAGTAGTATAAGCGTTACTGGTAATAATTCACCCCTCCACTTT. This gives the protein CASSISVTGNNSPLHF.